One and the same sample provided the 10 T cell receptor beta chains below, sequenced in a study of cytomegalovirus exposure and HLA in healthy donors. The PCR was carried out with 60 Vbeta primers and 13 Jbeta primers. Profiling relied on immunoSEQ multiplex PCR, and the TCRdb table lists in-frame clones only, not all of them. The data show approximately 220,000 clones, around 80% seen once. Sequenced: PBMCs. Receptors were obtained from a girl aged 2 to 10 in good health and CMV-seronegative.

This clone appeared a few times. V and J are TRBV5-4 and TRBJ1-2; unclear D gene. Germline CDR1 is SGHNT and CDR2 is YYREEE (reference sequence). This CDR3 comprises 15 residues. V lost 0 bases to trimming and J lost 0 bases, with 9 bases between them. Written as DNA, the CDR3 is TGTGCCAGCAGCTTGGGTCGGGGAACTAACTATGGCTACACCTTC. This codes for CASSLGRGTNYGYTF.

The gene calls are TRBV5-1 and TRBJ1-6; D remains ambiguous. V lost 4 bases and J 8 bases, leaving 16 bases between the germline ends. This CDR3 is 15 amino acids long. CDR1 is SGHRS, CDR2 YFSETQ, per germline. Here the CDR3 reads CASSPRPQPDSPLHF. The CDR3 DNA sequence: TGCGCCAGCAGCCCCAGGCCCCAGCCGGATTCACCCCTCCACTTT.

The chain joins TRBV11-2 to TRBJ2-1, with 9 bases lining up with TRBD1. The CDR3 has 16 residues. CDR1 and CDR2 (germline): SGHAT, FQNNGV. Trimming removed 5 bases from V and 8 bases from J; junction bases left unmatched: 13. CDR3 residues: CASSPDGTGLKDEQFF. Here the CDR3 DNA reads TGTGCCAGCAGCCCAGACGGGACAGGGCTTAAAGATGAGCAGTTCTTC.

CDR3 sequence reads: CASGLAASSSYEQYF. Here the CDR3 DNA reads TGCGCCAGCGGGCTAGCGGCTTCAAGCTCCTACGAGCAGTACTTC. The V call is TRBV4-1, the J call TRBJ2-7; TRBD2 matches 7 bases. The CDR3 has 15 amino acids. J lost 0 bases, V lost 8 bases, and 10 bases had no gene match. CDR1 is MGHRA, CDR2 YSYEKL, per germline.

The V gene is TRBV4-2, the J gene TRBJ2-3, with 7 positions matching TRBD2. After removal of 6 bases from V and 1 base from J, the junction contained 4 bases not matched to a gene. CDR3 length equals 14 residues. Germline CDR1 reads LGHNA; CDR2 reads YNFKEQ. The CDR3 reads CASRPTSGTDTQYF. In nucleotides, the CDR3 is TGTGCCAGCAGACCTACTAGCGGCACAGATACGCAGTATTTT.

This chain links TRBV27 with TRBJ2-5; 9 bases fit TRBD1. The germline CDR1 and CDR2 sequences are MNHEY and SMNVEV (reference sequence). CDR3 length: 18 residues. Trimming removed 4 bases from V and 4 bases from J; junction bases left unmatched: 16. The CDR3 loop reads CASSSLGEQGAVGETQYF. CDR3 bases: TGTGCCAGCAGTTCGTTGGGGGAACAGGGGGCGGTAGGAGAGACCCAGTACTTC.

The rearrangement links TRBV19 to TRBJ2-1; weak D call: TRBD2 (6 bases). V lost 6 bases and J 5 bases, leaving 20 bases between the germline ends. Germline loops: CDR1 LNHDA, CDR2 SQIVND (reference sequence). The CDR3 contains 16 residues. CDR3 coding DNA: TGTGCCAGTAGCGTCCGCCGGGGTGGGAGGAACAATGAGCAGTTCTTC. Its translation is CASSVRRGGRNNEQFF.

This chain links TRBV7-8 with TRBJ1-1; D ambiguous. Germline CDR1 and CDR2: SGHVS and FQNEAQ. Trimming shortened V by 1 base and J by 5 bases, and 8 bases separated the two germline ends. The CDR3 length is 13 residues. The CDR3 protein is CASSLDRDTEAFF. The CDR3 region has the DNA TGTGCCAGCAGCTTAGATCGGGATACTGAAGCTTTCTTT.

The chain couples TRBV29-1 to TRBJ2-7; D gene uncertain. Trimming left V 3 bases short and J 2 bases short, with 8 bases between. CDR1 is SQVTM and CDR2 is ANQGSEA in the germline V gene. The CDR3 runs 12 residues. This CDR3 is CSVDTGTYEQYF. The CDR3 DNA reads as TGCAGCGTTGATACGGGTACCTACGAGCAGTACTTC.

The CDR3 bases are TGTGCTTACTGGGACAGACCCTATGAAGCTTTCTTT. This encodes CAYWDRPYEAFF. The rearrangement uses TRBV30 and TRBJ1-1; 7 nucleotides align to TRBD1. In germline, CDR1 is GTSNPN, CDR2 SVGIG (reference sequence). The CDR3 consists of 12 residues.